This T cell receptor beta chain was obtained from a study of vaccination and CD4 T cells after COVID-19. The wider study: The study drew post-COVID samples a median approximately 100 days after diagnosis (range 35 to 161).

Comment on this clonotype: The target antigen is unknown.

The study sequenced cultured CD4+ T cell DNA using the Oncomine TCR Beta short-read assay. Via MiXCR, TCRdb re-called the PCR reads, giving one row per CDR3 protein. The table lists roughly 7,000 distinct CDR3 sequences, roughly 49% of them singletons. Sample treatment: roughly 10-day PBMC culture with coronavirus spike peptide pools or control peptides (ViraFEST assay). CD4+ T lymphocytes from the unexposed donor were collected before the COVID-19 pandemic (2011-2018). This CDR3 comprises 13 residues. V was shortened by 3 bases and J by 4 bases, with 10 bases between the two germline ends. Germline loops: CDR1 DFQATT, CDR2 SNEGSKA (reference sequence).

The material sequenced was CD4+ T cells from blood, cultured in vitro. The rearrangement uses TRBV20-1 and TRBJ2-1, with D tentatively TRBD2 (6 bases). The sequence was collected from a human donor in good health. CDR3 region: CSARGLSYNEQFF. In DNA form, the CDR3 reads TGCAGTGCTAGGGGACTTTCTTACAATGAGCAGTTCTTC.